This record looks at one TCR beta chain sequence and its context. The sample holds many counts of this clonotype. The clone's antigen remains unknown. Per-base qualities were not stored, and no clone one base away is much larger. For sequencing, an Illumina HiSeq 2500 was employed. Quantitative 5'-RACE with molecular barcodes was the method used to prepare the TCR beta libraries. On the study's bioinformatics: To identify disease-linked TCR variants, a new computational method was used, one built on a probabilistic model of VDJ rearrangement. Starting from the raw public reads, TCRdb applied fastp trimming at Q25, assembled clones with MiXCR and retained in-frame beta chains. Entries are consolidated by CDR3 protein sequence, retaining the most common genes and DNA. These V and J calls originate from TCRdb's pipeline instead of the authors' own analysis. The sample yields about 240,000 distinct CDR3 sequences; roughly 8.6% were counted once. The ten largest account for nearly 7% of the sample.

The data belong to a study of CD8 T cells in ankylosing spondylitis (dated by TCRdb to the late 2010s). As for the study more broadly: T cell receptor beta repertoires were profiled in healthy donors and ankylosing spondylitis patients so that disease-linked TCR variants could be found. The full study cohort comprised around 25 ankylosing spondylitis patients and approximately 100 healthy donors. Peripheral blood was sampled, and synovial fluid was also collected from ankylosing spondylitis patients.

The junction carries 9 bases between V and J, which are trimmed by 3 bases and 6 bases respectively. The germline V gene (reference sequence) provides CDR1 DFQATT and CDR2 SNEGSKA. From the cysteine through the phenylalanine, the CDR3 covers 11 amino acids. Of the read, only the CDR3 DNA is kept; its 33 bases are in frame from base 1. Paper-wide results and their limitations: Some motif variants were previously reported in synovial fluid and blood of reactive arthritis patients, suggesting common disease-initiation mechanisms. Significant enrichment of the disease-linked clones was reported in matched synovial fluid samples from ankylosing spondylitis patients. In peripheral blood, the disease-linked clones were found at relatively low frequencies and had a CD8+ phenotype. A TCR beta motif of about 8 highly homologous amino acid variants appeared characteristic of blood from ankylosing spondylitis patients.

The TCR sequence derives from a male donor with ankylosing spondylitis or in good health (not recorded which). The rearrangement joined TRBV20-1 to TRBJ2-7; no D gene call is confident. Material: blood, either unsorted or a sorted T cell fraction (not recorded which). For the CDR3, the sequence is CSASPLVEQYF. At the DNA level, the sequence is TGCAGTGCTAGTCCTCTGGTCGAGCAGTACTTC.